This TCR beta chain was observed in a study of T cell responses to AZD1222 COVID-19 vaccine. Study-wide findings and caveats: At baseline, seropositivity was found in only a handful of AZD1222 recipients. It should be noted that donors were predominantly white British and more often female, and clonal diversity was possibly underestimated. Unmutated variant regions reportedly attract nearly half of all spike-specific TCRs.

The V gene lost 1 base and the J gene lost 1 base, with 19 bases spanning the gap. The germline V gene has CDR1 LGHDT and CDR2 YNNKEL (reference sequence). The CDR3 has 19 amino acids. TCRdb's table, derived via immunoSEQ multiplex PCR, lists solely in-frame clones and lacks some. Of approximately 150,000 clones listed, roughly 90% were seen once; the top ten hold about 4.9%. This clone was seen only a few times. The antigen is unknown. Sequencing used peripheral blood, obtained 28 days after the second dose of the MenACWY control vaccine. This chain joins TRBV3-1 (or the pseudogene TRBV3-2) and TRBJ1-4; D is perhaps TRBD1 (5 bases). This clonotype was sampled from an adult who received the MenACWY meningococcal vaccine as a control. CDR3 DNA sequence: TGTGCCAGCAGCCAAGTGGCGGGCAGACAGTGGGGAACTAATGAAAAACTGTTTTTT. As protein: CASSQVAGRQWGTNEKLFF.